A selection of T cell receptor beta chains follows, all from one sample in a study of T cells after yellow fever vaccination. TCRdb re-called the 5' RACE reads with MiXCR, one entry per CDR3 protein. The sample lists approximately 550,000 distinct CDR3 sequences; 13% were seen once. This specimen was PBMCs, taken on the day of the yellow fever booster vaccination. These receptors came from a man younger than 45 who received the YFV17D yellow fever vaccine. Each CDR3 is given with its conserved first and last residue. D genes are given only for firm matches. The size entry is marked missing in some rows and otherwise reads once, few, many or a size class.

V,size,D,J,CDR3,DNA
TRBV28,many,-,TRBJ2-7,CASSTPGRYEQYF,TGTGCCAGCAGTACCCCAGGTCGCTACGAGCAGTACTTC
TRBV6-5,-,-,TRBJ2-2,CASSFDLWNTGELFF,TGTGCCAGCAGTTTTGATCTCTGGAACACCGGGGAGCTGTTTTTT
TRBV18,-,-,TRBJ2-2,CASNRDKNTGELFF,TGTGCCAGCAACCGGGACAAGAACACCGGGGAGCTGTTTTTT
TRBV19,-,-,TRBJ1-2,CASSIPLDTTGYTF,TGTGCCAGTAGTATACCCCTCGACACGACTGGCTACACCTTC
TRBV29-1,-,TRBD2,TRBJ2-3,CSVEDGLAGGVDTQYF,TGCAGCGTTGAAGATGGACTAGCGGGAGGGGTGGATACGCAGTATTTT
TRBV7-9,few,-,TRBJ1-6,CASSGGSANSPLHF,TGTGCCAGCAGTGGAGGGTCGGCGAATTCACCCCTCCACTTT
TRBV24-1,-,TRBD1,TRBJ2-1,CATSDQLRQGQLF,TGTGCCACCAGTGACCAATTGCGACAGGGGCAACTCTTC
TRBV20-1,-,-,TRBJ2-4,CSLYSQGAKNIQYF,TGCAGTTTGTACTCGCAGGGGGCCAAAAACATTCAGTACTTC
TRBV3-1,-,-,TRBJ2-3,CASSSFSGSRADTQYF,TGTGCCAGCAGCTCGTTTAGCGGTAGCAGGGCAGATACGCAGTATTTT
TRBV11-2,few,TRBD2,TRBJ2-1,CASNRDYSYNEQFF,TGTGCCAGCAACCGGGACTACTCCTACAATGAGCAGTTCTTC
TRBV6-2/TRBV6-3,-,TRBD1,TRBJ1-5,CASSYQTGEGQPQHF,TGTGCCAGCAGTTACCAGACAGGGGAAGGACAGCCCCAGCATTTT
TRBV5-4,-,TRBD2,TRBJ2-3,CASSLDPGGQADTQYF,TGTGCCAGCAGCTTGGATCCGGGAGGGCAGGCAGATACGCAGTATTTT
TRBV27,-,-,TRBJ2-7,CASRPFMGEQYF,TGTGCCAGCAGACCGTTCATGGGCGAGCAGTACTTC
TRBV20-1,few,-,TRBJ1-5,CSAWGTNSNQPQHF,TGCAGTGCTTGGGGGACAAATAGCAATCAGCCCCAGCATTTT
TRBV9,-,TRBD2,TRBJ2-7,CASSVATSGISYEQYF,TGTGCCAGCAGCGTAGCGACTAGCGGAATCTCCTACGAGCAGTACTTC
TRBV5-1,few,TRBD2,TRBJ2-2,CASSFSRSGTTSNTGELFF,TGCGCCAGCAGCTTTAGTCGGTCAGGGACTACTTCGAACACCGGGGAGCTGTTTTTT